This T cell receptor beta chain comes out of a study of a mutant IDH1 vaccine in newly diagnosed glioma. Study summary: Vaccines were begun 4-6 weeks after radiotherapy alone, or with temozolomide cycles.

General study points: With respect to changes in top peripheral T cell clonotypes, pseudoprogression seemed unrelated.

In regard to this clone: Its antigen remains unidentified.

This sample's time point: week 11, during vaccination. With topical imiquimod, each dose of the vaccine consisted of 300 ug of mutant IDH1 20-mer peptide. Donors had new IDH1-mutant astrocytomas of WHO grade 3 or 4 (ATRX-lost). Sequencing used immunoSEQ multiplex PCR; TCRdb keeps in-frame clones, though not all of them. The sample lists about 67,000 clones, around 89% seen once, with around 2% in the top ten. Germline values: CDR1 LNHDA, CDR2 SQIVND (reference sequence). This CDR3 region has 15 residues. The ends were cut back, 8 bases at V and 6 bases at J, with 19 bases in the middle. Sequences were derived from PBMCs, sampled from a glioma patient whose treatment included an IDH1 peptide vaccine. The receptor was derived from a man aged 35 to 55 with glioma. The chain carries TRBV19 and TRBJ1-4; D possibly corresponds to TRBD1 (6 bases). CDR3 residues: CASRHSRGRDEKLFF. The CDR3 nucleotides read TGTGCCAGTCGACACAGCAGGGGAAGGGATGAAAAACTGTTTTTT.